Given below is one T cell receptor (beta chain) in context. This sample is drawn from a study of memory CD4+ T cells and cytomegalovirus serostatus. The repertoire was sequenced with immunoSEQ multiplex PCR; TCRdb's copy has only in-frame clones and lacks some. The data contain about 56,000 clones, roughly 80% of them seen just once; the ten biggest clones take up around 0.38%. The CDR3 consists of 11 residues. V dropped 3 bases and J dropped 5 bases, with 6 bases sitting between them. Germline V gene sequence: CDR1 SQVTM, CDR2 ANQGSEA. Single viable CD3+CD4+CD8-CD45RO+ cells were sorted as the memory CD4+ T cells.

Sequencing used memory CD4+ T cells from blood. The TCR was taken from an adult in good health and CMV-seronegative. The chain links TRBV29-1 to TRBJ2-3, with no clear D. CDR3 sequence (DNA): TGCAGCGTTGAGGTCAGAGATACGCAGTATTTT. Translated: CSVEVRDTQYF.